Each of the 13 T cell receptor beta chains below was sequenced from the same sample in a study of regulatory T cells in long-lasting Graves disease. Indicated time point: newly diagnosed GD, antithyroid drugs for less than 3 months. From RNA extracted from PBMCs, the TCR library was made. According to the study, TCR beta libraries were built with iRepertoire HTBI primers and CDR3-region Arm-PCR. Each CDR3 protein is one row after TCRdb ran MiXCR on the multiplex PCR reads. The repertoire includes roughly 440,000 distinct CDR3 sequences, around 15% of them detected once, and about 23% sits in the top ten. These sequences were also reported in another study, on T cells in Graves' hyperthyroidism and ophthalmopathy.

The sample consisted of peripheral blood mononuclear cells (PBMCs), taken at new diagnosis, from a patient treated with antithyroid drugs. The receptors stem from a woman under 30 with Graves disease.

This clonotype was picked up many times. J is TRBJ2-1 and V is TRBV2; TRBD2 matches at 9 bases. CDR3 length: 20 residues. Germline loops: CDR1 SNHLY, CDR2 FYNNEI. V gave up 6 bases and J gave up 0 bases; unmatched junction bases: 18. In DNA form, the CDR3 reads TGTGCCAGCAGCCCCGGTGGCGGGAGGGTCGTAGGGTACTCCTACAATGAGCAGTTCTTC. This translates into CASSPGGGRVVGYSYNEQFF.

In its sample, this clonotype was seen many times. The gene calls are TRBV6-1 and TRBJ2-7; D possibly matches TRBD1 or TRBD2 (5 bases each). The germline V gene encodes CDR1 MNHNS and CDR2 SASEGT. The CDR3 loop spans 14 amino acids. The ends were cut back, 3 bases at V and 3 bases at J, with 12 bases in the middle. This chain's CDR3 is CASSDRDRGYEQYF. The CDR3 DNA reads TGTGCCAGCAGTGACCGGGACCGAGGCTACGAGCAGTACTTC.

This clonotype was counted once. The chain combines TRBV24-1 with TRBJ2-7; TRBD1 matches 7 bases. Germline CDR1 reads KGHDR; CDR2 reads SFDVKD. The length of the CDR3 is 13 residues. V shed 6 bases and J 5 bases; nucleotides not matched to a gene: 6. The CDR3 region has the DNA TGTGCCACCAGTCACGACAGGGACCACGAGCAGTACTTC. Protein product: CATSHDRDHEQYF.

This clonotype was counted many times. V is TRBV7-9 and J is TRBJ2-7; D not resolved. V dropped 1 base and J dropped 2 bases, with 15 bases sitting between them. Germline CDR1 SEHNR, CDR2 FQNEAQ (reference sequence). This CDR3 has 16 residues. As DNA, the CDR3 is TGTGCCAGCAGCTTAGAACGGAATAACGGTACCTACGAGCAGTACTTC. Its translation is CASSLERNNGTYEQYF.

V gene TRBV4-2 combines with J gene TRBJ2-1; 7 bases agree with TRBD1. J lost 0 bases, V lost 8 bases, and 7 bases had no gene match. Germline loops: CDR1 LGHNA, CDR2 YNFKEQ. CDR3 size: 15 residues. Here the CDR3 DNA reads TGTGCCAGCCAACCTGGGGACAGCTCCTACAATGAGCAGTTCTTC. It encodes CASQPGDSSYNEQFF.

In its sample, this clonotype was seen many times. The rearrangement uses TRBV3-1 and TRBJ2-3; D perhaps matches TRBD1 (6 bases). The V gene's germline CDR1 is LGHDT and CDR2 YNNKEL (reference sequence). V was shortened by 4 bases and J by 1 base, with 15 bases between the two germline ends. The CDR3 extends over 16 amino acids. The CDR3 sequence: CASSRDWGRGTDTQYF. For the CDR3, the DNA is TGTGCCAGCAGCCGCGACTGGGGGCGCGGCACAGATACGCAGTATTTT.

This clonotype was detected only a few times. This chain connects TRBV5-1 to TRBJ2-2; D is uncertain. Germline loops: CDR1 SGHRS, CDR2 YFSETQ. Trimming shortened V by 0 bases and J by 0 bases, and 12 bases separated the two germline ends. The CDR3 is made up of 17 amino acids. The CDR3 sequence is CASSLEVSGPNTGELFF. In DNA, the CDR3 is TGCGCCAGCAGCTTGGAAGTGTCAGGTCCGAACACCGGGGAGCTGTTTTTT.

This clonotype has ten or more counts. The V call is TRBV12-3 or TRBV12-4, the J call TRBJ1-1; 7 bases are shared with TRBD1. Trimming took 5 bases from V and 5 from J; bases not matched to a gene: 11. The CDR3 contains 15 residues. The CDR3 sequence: CASSRQGMLRTEAFF. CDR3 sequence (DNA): TGTGCCAGCAGTAGACAGGGTATGTTGAGAACTGAAGCTTTCTTT.

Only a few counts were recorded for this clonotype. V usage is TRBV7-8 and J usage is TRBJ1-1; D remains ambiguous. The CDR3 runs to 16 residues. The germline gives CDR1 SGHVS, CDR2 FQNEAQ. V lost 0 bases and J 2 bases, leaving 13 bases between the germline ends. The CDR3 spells CASSLAPGWGNTEAFF. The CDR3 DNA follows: TGTGCCAGCAGCTTAGCACCCGGATGGGGAAACACTGAAGCTTTCTTT.

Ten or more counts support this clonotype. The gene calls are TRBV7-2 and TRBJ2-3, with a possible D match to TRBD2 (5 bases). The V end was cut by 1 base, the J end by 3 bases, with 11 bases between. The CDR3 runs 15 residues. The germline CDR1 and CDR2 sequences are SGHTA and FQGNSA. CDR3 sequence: CASSLGGGRTDTQYF. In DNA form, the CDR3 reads TGTGCCAGCAGCTTAGGCGGAGGTCGGACAGATACGCAGTATTTT.

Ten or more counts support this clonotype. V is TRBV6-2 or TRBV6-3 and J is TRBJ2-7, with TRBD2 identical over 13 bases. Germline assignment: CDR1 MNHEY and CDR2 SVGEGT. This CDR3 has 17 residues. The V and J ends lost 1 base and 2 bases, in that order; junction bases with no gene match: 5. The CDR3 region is CASSYWGLAGTTYEQYF. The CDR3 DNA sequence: TGTGCCAGCAGTTACTGGGGACTAGCGGGAACAACCTACGAGCAGTACTTC.

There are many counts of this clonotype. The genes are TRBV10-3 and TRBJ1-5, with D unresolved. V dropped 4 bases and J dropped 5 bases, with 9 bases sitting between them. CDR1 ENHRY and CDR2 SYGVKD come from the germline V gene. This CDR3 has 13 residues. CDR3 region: CAISAGHDQPQHF. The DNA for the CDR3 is TGTGCCATCAGTGCAGGTCACGATCAGCCCCAGCATTTT.

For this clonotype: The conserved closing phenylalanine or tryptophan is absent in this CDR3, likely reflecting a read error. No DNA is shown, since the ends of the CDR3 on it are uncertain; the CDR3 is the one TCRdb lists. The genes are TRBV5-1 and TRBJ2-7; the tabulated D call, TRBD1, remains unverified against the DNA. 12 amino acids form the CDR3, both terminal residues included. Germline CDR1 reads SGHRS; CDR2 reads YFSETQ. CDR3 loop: CASSSTGGEEYL.